Given below is one TCR beta chain in context. What it binds is not known. RNA, once extracted, was reverse transcribed into cDNA for use as the sequencing template. Some clones are missing from TCRdb's copy, which holds only in-frame ones; the method was immunoSEQ multiplex PCR. The sample yields 140,000 to 150,000 clones, 62% seen once. The data derive from a study of CD8+ T cells in alopecia areata. Points from the study as a whole: Lesional scalp exceeded normal scalp in clonality, especially in alopecia totalis/universalis. Scalp sample data also include resident alphabeta T cells from normal skin. Sharing of TCRs across patients appeared less clear than in mice, possibly for HLA-related reasons.

It was from PBMCs that CD4+ and CD8+ T cells were sorted. Trimming pared 3 bases from V and 1 base from J, leaving 9 bases between. Germline CDR1 is MNHEY and CDR2 is SVGAGI. There are 14 residues in the CDR3. The source material was CD8+ T cells sorted from blood. The TCR was taken from a human donor in good health. The chain employs TRBV6-5 and TRBJ1-1; D is unresolved. The CDR3 sequence is CASSYGMGNTEAFF. The DNA for the CDR3 is TGTGCCAGCAGTTATGGGATGGGGAACACTGAAGCTTTCTTT.